The 20 T cell receptor beta chains listed next were all sequenced from one sample in a study of shared clonotypes between healthy human individuals. The naive CD8 subset, CD45RO-negative cells positively selected for CCR7, excluded terminally differentiated effector memory CD45RA+ cells. Clones were read by immunoSEQ multiplex PCR, and TCRdb kept only the in-frame ones, dropping some. Of hundreds of thousands of clones in the sample, approximately 95% were seen once. Sample: naive CD8+ T cells sorted from blood. The receptors come from a woman in her twenties or thirties in good health.

The V and J genes are TRBV5-8 and TRBJ2-1; 10 bases match TRBD2. With V trimmed by 7 bases and J by 6 bases, 10 bases remained unmatched. This CDR3 is built from 15 residues. Germline V lookup: CDR1 SGHTS, CDR2 YDEGEE. The CDR3 loop reads CASQWASGSINEQFF. The CDR3 bases are TGTGCCAGCCAATGGGCTAGCGGGAGTATCAATGAGCAGTTCTTC.

V and J are TRBV5-6 and TRBJ1-1; D is unresolved. CDR1 and CDR2 (germline): SGHDT, YYEEEE. Trimming pared 0 bases from V and 1 base from J, leaving 7 bases between. The CDR3 runs 14 residues. DNA of the CDR3: TGTGCCAGCAGCTTGGCCTTCGGGAACACTGAAGCTTTCTTT. It is translated as CASSLAFGNTEAFF.

The rearrangement joins TRBV10-3 to TRBJ1-4, with D hard to call. There are 13 residues in the CDR3. CDR1 is ENHRY and CDR2 is SYGVKD in the germline V gene. Trimming shortened V by 3 bases and J by 3 bases, and 5 bases separated the two germline ends. The CDR3 loop is CAISDPPNEKLFF. DNA of the CDR3: TGTGCCATCAGTGACCCCCCTAATGAAAAACTGTTTTTT.

The V call is TRBV4-1, the J call TRBJ2-1; D not certain. The ends were cut back, 1 base at V and 0 bases at J, with 7 bases in the middle. The CDR3 extends over 15 amino acids. Germline CDR1 and CDR2: MGHRA and YSYEKL. The CDR3 loop is CASSQVGNSYNEQFF. DNA for the CDR3: TGCGCCAGCAGCCAAGTTGGAAACTCCTACAATGAGCAGTTCTTC.

The chain carries TRBV6-5 and TRBJ1-3; 7 bases map to TRBD1. The germline V gene encodes CDR1 MNHEY and CDR2 SVGAGI. Trimming cost V 7 bases and J 3 bases; bases outside gene matches: 6. CDR3 length equals 14 residues. Written as DNA, the CDR3 is TGTGCCAGCACCAAATGGGACAGTGGAAACACCATATATTTT. Its translation: CASTKWDSGNTIYF.

CDR3 amino acids: CASRQTGAGNTIYF. In nucleotides, the CDR3 is TGTGCCAGCAGACAGACAGGGGCTGGAAACACCATATATTTT. The chain uses TRBV5-6 and TRBJ1-3, with TRBD1 matching over 8 bases. Trimming cost V 5 bases and J 2 bases; bases outside gene matches: 3. This CDR3 has 14 residues. Germline lookup yields CDR1 SGHDT and CDR2 YYEEEE.

Points on this clone: The same CDR3 arises from other DNA sequences in this sample as well. V gene TRBV27 combines with J gene TRBJ2-7; tentatively, D is TRBD2 (6 bases). CDR1 and CDR2 (germline): MNHEY, SMNVEV (reference sequence). The length of the CDR3 is 11 residues. V was trimmed by 6 bases and J by 3 bases, leaving 6 bases between them. The DNA of the CDR3 is TGTGCCAGCAGGGGGGGCTACGAGCAGTACTTC. Amino acid sequence: CASRGGYEQYF.

The V call is TRBV29-1, the J call TRBJ2-1; TRBD1 matches 8 bases. CDR3 size: 16 residues. V dropped 3 bases and J dropped 9; count of bases not matched to a gene: 16. The germline V gene has CDR1 SQVTM and CDR2 ANQGSEA. In DNA form, the CDR3 reads TGCAGCGTTGACGGCAACAGGGGGAATTCTGGGGGTGAGCAGTTCTTC. This codes for CSVDGNRGNSGGEQFF.

This clone was counted a single time. The chain has TRBV7-2 and TRBJ1-2; 9 positions agree with TRBD1. Germline trimming cut 4 bases from V and 4 bases from J; bases unmatched to any gene: 7. There are 15 residues in the CDR3. Germline V gives CDR1 SGHTA, CDR2 FQGNSA. In DNA, the CDR3 is TGTGCCAGCAGCTCAGCCGGGACAGGGATCTATGGCTACACCTTC. It specifies CASSSAGTGIYGYTF.

This chain connects TRBV7-9 to TRBJ2-7; 9 bases align to TRBD1. Losses at the gene ends were 0 bases for V and 9 bases for J; bases not matched to a gene: 6. The V gene's germline CDR1 is SEHNR and CDR2 FQNEAQ (reference sequence). The CDR3 is 14 amino acids. CDR3 in amino acids: CASSLARTGEVQYF. In DNA, the CDR3 is TGTGCCAGCAGCTTAGCGAGGACAGGGGAGGTGCAGTACTTC.

The chain combines TRBV27 with TRBJ1-1, with D maybe TRBD1 (6 bases). Germline V CDR1 and CDR2: MNHEY, SMNVEV (reference sequence). Trimming removed 5 bases from V and 6 bases from J, with 10 bases in between. The CDR3 length is 12 residues. This chain's CDR3 is CASSGTLAEAFF. DNA for the CDR3: TGTGCCAGCAGTGGGACACTCGCTGAAGCTTTCTTT.

This clone was observed a few times. The genes are TRBV5-6 and TRBJ2-7; unclear D gene. Germline lookup yields CDR1 SGHDT and CDR2 YYEEEE. V lost 4 bases to trimming and J lost 5 bases, with 10 bases between them. The CDR3 is 12 residues long. DNA of the CDR3: TGTGCCAGCAGCCGCGGTCTGAACGAGCAGTACTTC. This encodes CASSRGLNEQYF.

The gene calls are TRBV27 and TRBJ2-3; TRBD2 agrees at 7 bases. The J segment lost 2 bases and the V segment lost 2 bases, leaving 10 bases of the junction unmatched. Germline-derived CDR1 and CDR2 are MNHEY and SMNVEV (reference sequence). The CDR3 runs 17 residues. The CDR3 sequence: CASSLMGGRASTDTQYF. As DNA, the CDR3 is TGTGCCAGCAGTTTAATGGGTGGGAGGGCCTCCACAGATACGCAGTATTTT.

The V call is TRBV15, the J call TRBJ2-7, with D possibly matching TRBD1 (5 bases). This CDR3 contains 13 residues. Germline loops: CDR1 LNHNV, CDR2 YYDKDF (reference sequence). Trimming took 1 base from V and 5 from J, leaving 9 bases between them. The chain's CDR3 is CATSRVGHDEQYF. The CDR3 region has the DNA TGTGCCACCAGCAGAGTGGGGCATGACGAGCAGTACTTC.

The chain combines TRBV10-3 with TRBJ2-7; tentative D call: TRBD1 (6 bases). V was cut by 8 bases and J by 0 bases, with 14 bases left in between. Germline V gives CDR1 ENHRY, CDR2 SYGVKD. This CDR3 spans 14 amino acids. CDR3: CAIGKGDNSYEQYF. The DNA of the CDR3 is TGTGCCATCGGTAAGGGGGACAACTCCTACGAGCAGTACTTC.

The chain joins TRBV7-2 to TRBJ2-1, with D tentatively TRBD1 or TRBD2 (5 bases each). This CDR3 region has 15 residues. Germline V lookup: CDR1 SGHTA, CDR2 FQGNSA. With 4 bases removed from V and 4 bases from J, the gap between germline ends came to 14 bases. The CDR3 loop is CASSSLGTAYNEQFF. The CDR3 region has the DNA TGTGCCAGCAGCTCCCTGGGGACGGCGTACAATGAGCAGTTCTTC.

The chain uses TRBV7-3 and TRBJ1-1, with TRBD1 identical over 9 bases. The CDR3 loop spans 15 amino acids. Germline V gene sequence: CDR1 SGHTA, CDR2 FQGTGA. J lost 5 bases, V lost 5 bases, and 9 bases had no gene match. Written as DNA, the CDR3 is TGTGCCAGCAGCGTTAACAGGGGGCGGTTGACTGAAGCTTTCTTT. Protein: CASSVNRGRLTEAFF.

This clone was found once. The chain employs TRBV4-1 and TRBJ2-7; the match to TRBD2 covers 7 bases. Germline CDR1 reads MGHRA; CDR2 reads YSYEKL. This CDR3 has 14 residues. V shed 4 bases, J shed 3 bases, and the junction held 6 bases outside the gene matches. The DNA for the CDR3 is TGCGCCAGCAGCCGAACTAGCGCCCACTACGAGCAGTACTTC. Translating it yields CASSRTSAHYEQYF.

The V and J genes are TRBV19 and TRBJ2-1, with D perhaps matching TRBD2 (5 bases). The germline V gene encodes CDR1 LNHDA and CDR2 SQIVND (reference sequence). Trimming cost V 3 bases and J 2 bases, with 14 bases left between them. This CDR3 has 16 amino acids. The CDR3 region is CASSIKAGRPYNEQFF. CDR3 DNA sequence: TGTGCCAGTAGTATTAAGGCGGGCCGACCCTACAATGAGCAGTTCTTC.

V usage is TRBV27 and J usage is TRBJ2-1, with a tentative D call TRBD2 (6 bases). Trimming left V 9 bases short and J 3 bases short, with 12 bases between. This CDR3 region has 13 residues. CDR1 MNHEY and CDR2 SMNVEV come from the germline V gene (reference sequence). For the CDR3, the DNA is TGTGCCAGTCGGGAGACCGGCTACAATGAGCAGTTCTTC. Protein sequence: CASRETGYNEQFF.